The 32 T cell receptor beta chains below were found in one sample sequenced in a study of shared clonotypes between healthy human individuals. Sequencing was performed with immunoSEQ multiplex PCR; in TCRdb, only in-frame clones are kept and a portion is missing. The table shows about 1 million clones, with about 80% occurring only once. The sequencing input was memory CD4+ T cells sorted from blood. Subset meaning: CD45RA-negative fraction. The receptors here all came from a man aged 18-30 years in good health.

This clone was observed once. The chain carries TRBV7-9 and TRBJ1-2; D is perhaps TRBD1 (5 bases). The CDR3 length is 16 residues. The V gene's germline CDR1 is SEHNR and CDR2 FQNEAQ (reference sequence). V was cut by 1 base and J by 4 bases, with 16 bases left in between. CDR3 region: CASSLEKVRATYGYTF. The CDR3 DNA follows: TGTGCCAGCAGCTTAGAAAAAGTCAGGGCGACCTATGGCTACACCTTC.

The rearrangement links TRBV6-6 to TRBJ1-1, with a possible D match to TRBD1 (6 bases). Germline-derived CDR1 and CDR2 are MNHNY and SVGAGI (reference sequence). The CDR3 covers 15 residues. The V and J ends lost 5 bases and 2 bases respectively, with 15 bases between them. The CDR3 DNA follows: TGTGCCAGCAGTCCCAGCCGGACAGCAAACACTGAAGCTTTCTTT. It codes for CASSPSRTANTEAFF.

The chain couples TRBV7-2 to TRBJ2-7, with TRBD1 as a possible D gene (6 bases). This CDR3 is built from 15 residues. The germline CDR1 and CDR2 sequences are SGHTA and FQGNSA. The V and J ends lost 4 bases and 2 bases respectively, with 15 bases between them. Here the CDR3 DNA reads TGTGCCAGCAGCTGGTCCACAGGGCAAACCTACGAGCAGTACTTC. This codes for CASSWSTGQTYEQYF.

The rearrangement uses TRBV7-9 and TRBJ1-1, with 9 bases that match TRBD1. With V trimmed by 4 bases and J by 0 bases, 3 bases remained unmatched. Per germline, CDR1 SEHNR and CDR2 FQNEAQ (reference sequence). The CDR3 spans 15 residues. CDR3 loop: CASSSGTGMNTEAFF. The CDR3 nucleotides are TGTGCCAGCAGCTCCGGGACAGGGATGAACACTGAAGCTTTCTTT.

This chain uses TRBV27 with TRBJ1-5, with unresolved D. The germline V gene has CDR1 MNHEY and CDR2 SMNVEV (reference sequence). The CDR3 has 16 amino acids. The ends were cut back, 6 bases at V and 4 bases at J, with 19 bases in the middle. The CDR3 region has the DNA TGTGCCAGCAGAGGTTATCCTATGACCCCTAATCAGCCCCAGCATTTT. Translation: CASRGYPMTPNQPQHF.

This clone was recorded a few times. The chain is built from TRBV10-3 and TRBJ2-5; D might be TRBD1 or TRBD2, each matching 5 bases. Germline-derived CDR1 and CDR2 are ENHRY and SYGVKD. V lost 10 bases to trimming and J lost 4 bases, with 13 bases between them. The CDR3 runs 12 residues. CDR3 amino acids: CATNTGGETQYF. DNA for the CDR3: TGTGCCACTAACACAGGAGGAGAGACCCAGTACTTC.

The rearrangement joins TRBV13 to TRBJ1-1, with 8 bases matching TRBD1. V lost 5 bases to trimming and J lost 0 bases; unmatched junction nucleotides: 8. CDR3 length: 16 residues. Germline loops: CDR1 PRHDT, CDR2 FYEKMQ (reference sequence). CDR3: CASSPWTGLMNTEAFF. The CDR3 nucleotides are TGTGCCAGCAGCCCCTGGACAGGGCTTATGAACACTGAAGCTTTCTTT.

The V and J genes are TRBV6-4 and TRBJ2-7; D may be TRBD2 (6 bases). V was clipped by 7 bases and J by 3 bases, with 25 bases between them. This CDR3 spans 17 amino acids. In germline, CDR1 is MRHNA, CDR2 SNTAGT. CDR3 protein: CASTGLSTSACHYEQYF. The CDR3, as DNA: TGTGCCAGCACCGGACTATCCACCTCCGCATGCCACTACGAGCAGTACTTC.

The chain employs TRBV6-1 and TRBJ1-1; D is undetermined. The germline V gene encodes CDR1 MNHNS and CDR2 SASEGT. Trimming took 0 bases from V and 0 from J, leaving 8 bases between them. The CDR3 sequence is 15 residues long. CDR3 nucleotide sequence: TGTGCCAGCAGTGAAGCGGCAGCCCTGAACACTGAAGCTTTCTTT. This encodes CASSEAAALNTEAFF.

There are a few counts of this clone. The chain recombines TRBV18 with TRBJ2-5; D ambiguous. There are 14 residues in the CDR3. The V and J ends lost 0 bases and 0 bases respectively, with 5 bases between them. Germline V lookup: CDR1 KGHSH, CDR2 LQKENI. The CDR3 bases are TGTGCCAGCTCACCACCGAACAACCAAGAGACCCAGTACTTC. This sequence encodes CASSPPNNQETQYF.

The chain carries TRBV25-1 and TRBJ1-1, with D unresolved. V lost 1 base and J lost 7, with 13 bases in between. Germline V gives CDR1 MGHDK, CDR2 SYGVNS. This CDR3 contains 14 residues. The CDR3 coding sequence is TGTGCCAGCAGTGAATTCGGAGGGCACGGTGAAGCTTTCTTT. This translates into CASSEFGGHGEAFF.

This clone was counted a few times. The chain couples TRBV7-9 to TRBJ1-1; 7 positions agree with TRBD1. V gave up 7 bases and J gave up 2 bases; unmatched junction bases: 13. This CDR3 has 16 amino acids. Per germline, CDR1 SEHNR and CDR2 FQNEAQ (reference sequence). This CDR3 reads CASTLDGQVKNTEAFF. The CDR3, as DNA: TGTGCCAGCACCCTTGACGGACAGGTCAAAAACACTGAAGCTTTCTTT.

The chain couples TRBV9 to TRBJ1-1; no reliable D call. The V and J ends lost 0 bases and 0 bases respectively, with 9 bases between them. CDR1 is SGDLS and CDR2 is YYNGEE in the germline V gene. This CDR3 comprises 15 residues. CDR3 loop: CASSVGGRVNTEAFF. The CDR3 DNA is TGTGCCAGCAGCGTAGGAGGGAGGGTGAACACTGAAGCTTTCTTT.

The rearrangement joins TRBV27 to TRBJ2-7; 11 bases fit TRBD2. Looked up from germline, CDR1 is MNHEY and CDR2 is SMNVEV (reference sequence). CDR3 length equals 17 residues. Trimming at V came to 5 bases and at J to 12 bases, leaving 21 bases not matched to a gene. The CDR3 region is CASSPGLAAHRSAPGYF. DNA for the CDR3: TGTGCCAGCAGTCCGGGACTAGCGGCCCACCGATCGGCCCCGGGGTACTTC.

The CDR3 DNA reads as TGTGCCAGCAGTTACTCGGGGGAGGGAGGCTATGGCTACACCTTC. It codes for CASSYSGEGGYGYTF. This sequence joins TRBV6-5 and TRBJ1-2, with TRBD1 as a possible D gene (5 bases). CDR1 MNHEY and CDR2 SVGAGI come from the germline V gene. The CDR3 is 15 residues long. Trimming removed 0 bases from V and 4 bases from J, with 12 bases in between.

This chain joins TRBV5-1 and TRBJ2-3, with D possibly being TRBD1 (6 bases). The CDR3 sequence is 12 residues long. The V gene lost 3 bases and the J gene lost 6 bases, with 8 bases spanning the gap. The germline gives CDR1 SGHRS, CDR2 YFSETQ. CDR3 loop: CASSYGQDTQYF. The CDR3 bases are TGCGCCAGCAGCTATGGACAGGATACGCAGTATTTT.

The CDR3 DNA sequence: TGTGCCAGCAGCCCCACCCTCGGGACAGGGGAAGAGACCCAGTACTTC. It is translated as CASSPTLGTGEETQYF. V and J are TRBV5-6 and TRBJ2-5, with TRBD1 matching 10 bases. This CDR3 has 16 residues. Per germline, CDR1 SGHDT and CDR2 YYEEEE. Germline trimming cut 4 bases from V and 3 bases from J; bases unmatched to any gene: 9.

V gene TRBV9 combines with J gene TRBJ2-3; TRBD1 or TRBD2 may be the D gene (5 bases each). CDR3 length: 12 amino acids. Trimming removed 5 bases at V and 2 bases at J, with 6 bases between. Germline-derived CDR1 and CDR2 are SGDLS and YYNGEE. Here the CDR3 DNA reads TGTGCCAGCAGGGGGGACACAGATACGCAGTATTTT. Residues: CASRGDTDTQYF.

The sample holds one count of this clone. The chain combines TRBV6-1 with TRBJ1-1; possibly TRBD1 for D (5 bases). Germline lookup yields CDR1 MNHNS and CDR2 SASEGT. V was cut by 6 bases and J by 0 bases, with 11 bases left in between. This CDR3 region has 14 residues. CDR3 sequence (DNA): TGTGCCAGCAGAAACAGGAGCATGAACACTGAAGCTTTCTTT. This sequence encodes CASRNRSMNTEAFF.

For the CDR3, the DNA is TGTGCCAGCCGGGAAGATTTAACTAATGAAAAACTGTTTTTT. Amino acids: CASREDLTNEKLFF. The rearrangement uses TRBV6-5 and TRBJ1-4; D not resolved. The CDR3 length is 14 residues. The ends were cut back, 8 bases at V and 1 base at J, with 11 bases in the middle. Germline V gene lookup returns CDR1 MNHEY and CDR2 SVGAGI.

This clone appeared once. The rearrangement uses TRBV4-1 and TRBJ2-4; TRBD2 matches at 13 bases. This CDR3 is 18 amino acids long. CDR1 and CDR2 (germline): MGHRA, YSYEKL. With 3 bases clipped from V and 5 bases from J, the junction kept 10 bases outside the gene matches. The CDR3 region has the DNA TGCGCCAGCAGCCAGCAGACTAGCGGGGGGCCACGGGAAAACATTCAGTACTTC. Translation: CASSQQTSGGPRENIQYF.

This clone was detected only a few times. The rearrangement uses TRBV6-6 and TRBJ2-5; D may be TRBD2 (7 bases). The length of the CDR3 is 15 residues. The V gene lost 1 base and the J gene lost 5 bases, with 14 bases spanning the gap. Germline CDR1 reads MNHNY; CDR2 reads SVGAGI (reference sequence). CDR3 sequence (DNA): TGTGCCAGCAGTTACTTCGGGGGGCAGGGGGAGACCCAGTACTTC. This codes for CASSYFGGQGETQYF.

This sequence joins TRBV19 and TRBJ1-6; 9 bases are shared with TRBD1. CDR1 is LNHDA, CDR2 SQIVND, per germline (reference sequence). Losses at the gene ends were 5 bases for V and 1 base for J; bases not matched to a gene: 6. The CDR3 loop spans 17 amino acids. The CDR3 DNA reads as TGTGCCAGTAGTGGAGACAGGGGGTCGTCCTATAATTCACCCCTCCACTTT. Amino acids: CASSGDRGSSYNSPLHF.

The rearrangement links TRBV15 to TRBJ2-7, with TRBD1 as a possible D gene (7 bases). The ends were cut back, 2 bases at V and 2 bases at J, with 13 bases in the middle. This CDR3 contains 15 residues. Germline V gene sequence: CDR1 LNHNV, CDR2 YYDKDF (reference sequence). This CDR3 is CATSRNQGGPYEQYF. The CDR3 bases are TGTGCCACCAGCAGAAACCAGGGGGGCCCCTACGAGCAGTACTTC. The variable domain in full, with the rest retrieved from reference TRBV15 and TRBJ2-7, is DAMVIQNPRYQVTQFGKPVTLSCSQTLNHNVMYWYQQKSSQAPKLLFHYYDKDFNNEADTPDNFQSRRPNTSFCFLDIRSPGLGDTAMYLCATSRNQGGPYEQYFGPGTRLTVT.

This clone has a handful of counts. V usage is TRBV30 and J usage is TRBJ2-7; D might be TRBD1 or TRBD2, each matching 5 bases. The germline V and J ends were trimmed by 2 bases and 6 bases, with 11 bases remaining between them. Germline CDR1 and CDR2: GTSNPN and SVGIG (reference sequence). The CDR3 has 12 residues. CDR3 amino acids: CAWSPGTPEQYF. Written as DNA, the CDR3 is TGTGCCTGGAGTCCCGGGACGCCCGAGCAGTACTTC.

V is TRBV5-1 and J is TRBJ2-3; 10 bases map to TRBD2. V lost 2 bases to trimming and J lost 4 bases; unmatched junction nucleotides: 13. The CDR3 extends over 18 amino acids. Germline values: CDR1 SGHRS, CDR2 YFSETQ. The CDR3 spells CASSFPGRKLAGADTQYF. CDR3 in DNA: TGCGCCAGCAGCTTTCCCGGTCGGAAGCTAGCGGGGGCAGATACGCAGTATTTT.

The J gene is TRBJ2-1, the V gene TRBV4-1; 7 bases line up with TRBD1. Germline V gene sequence: CDR1 MGHRA, CDR2 YSYEKL. V lost 4 bases and J lost 3; bases outside the gene matches: 9. CDR3 length: 16 residues. The CDR3: CASSRGGQGVYNEQFF. DNA for the CDR3: TGCGCCAGCAGCCGAGGTGGCCAGGGGGTCTACAATGAGCAGTTCTTC.

This clone was seen a handful of times. V gene TRBV18 combines with J gene TRBJ2-6; D is possibly TRBD2 (5 bases). Trimming pared 4 bases from V and 3 bases from J, leaving 22 bases between. The CDR3 runs to 19 residues. Germline-derived CDR1 and CDR2 are KGHSH and LQKENI. The CDR3 spells CASSHRGEIIGFGANVLTF. CDR3 in DNA: TGTGCCAGCTCACATCGGGGTGAAATAATCGGCTTTGGGGCCAACGTCCTGACTTTC.

This sequence joins TRBV7-2 and TRBJ2-1, with 10 bases identical to TRBD2. V lost 2 bases, J lost 8 bases, and 15 bases stayed unmatched. Germline V lookup: CDR1 SGHTA, CDR2 FQGNSA. The CDR3 has 18 amino acids. CDR3 bases: TGTGCCAGCAGCTTAAAGCTAGCGGGAGTAGGGGTTTTCGATGAGCAGTTCTTC. This translates into CASSLKLAGVGVFDEQFF.

The CDR3 coding sequence is TGTGCCAGCAGCTCGACCTTCGGGAAAGGTACAGATACGCAGTATTTT. Encoded protein: CASSSTFGKGTDTQYF. J is TRBJ2-3 and V is TRBV5-6, with a possible D match to TRBD2 (5 bases). Germline V gene lookup returns CDR1 SGHDT and CDR2 YYEEEE. CDR3 length: 16 amino acids. The V and J ends lost 3 bases and 3 bases respectively, with 17 bases between them.

J is TRBJ1-2 and V is TRBV4-1; 9 bases line up with TRBD1. V gave up 1 base and J gave up 2 bases; unmatched junction bases: 8. Germline V gives CDR1 MGHRA, CDR2 YSYEKL. The CDR3 totals 17 residues. CDR3 protein: CASSQVAGQGGNYGYTF. The CDR3, as DNA: TGCGCCAGCAGCCAAGTGGCGGGACAGGGAGGGAACTATGGCTACACCTTC.

This clone showed up just a few times. V is TRBV7-9 and J is TRBJ2-7; perhaps D is TRBD1 or TRBD2 (6 bases each). Trimming stripped 1 base from V and 0 bases from J, with 13 bases between. This CDR3 contains 16 residues. Germline CDR1 and CDR2: SEHNR and FQNEAQ (reference sequence). DNA of the CDR3: TGTGCCAGCAGCTTAGGGTGGGGGGCGAGCTCCTACGAGCAGTACTTC. Its translation is CASSLGWGASSYEQYF.